Listed below are T cell receptor beta chains from one sample, sequenced in a study of T cell responses to AZD1222 COVID-19 vaccine. This table comes from immunoSEQ multiplex PCR, and its TCRdb copy is limited to in-frame clones, with some not included. The profile covers approximately 110,000 clones, with 88% appearing a single time and 4% to 5.5% taken by the ten largest. Sequencing was performed on peripheral blood, taken on day 0 of AZD1222 vaccination. The receptors stem from an adult in good health. Both conserved end residues are part of each CDR3. D genes are given only for firm matches. Only some rows state a clone size, as once, few, many or a class for expanded clones.

v_gene	len	abundance	j_gene	d_gene	CDR3nt	CDR3aa
TRBV28	14	NA	TRBJ1-2	NA	TGTGCCAGCAGGGAACAGGGCTGGAACTATGGCTACACCTTC	CASREQGWNYGYTF
TRBV19	15	NA	TRBJ1-1	TRBD1	TGTGCCAGTAGCCCCCGGGACAGAGTGAACACTGAAGCTTTCTTT	CASSPRDRVNTEAFF
TRBV21-1	15	NA	TRBJ1-1	NA	TGTGCCAGCAGCCCTGATGGAGGTTGGAACACTGAAGCTTTCTTT	CASSPDGGWNTEAFF
TRBV7-9	12	NA	TRBJ1-1	NA	TGTGCCAGCAGCGTGCCAGGGAGTGAAGCTTTCTTT	CASSVPGSEAFF
TRBV19	16	NA	TRBJ1-4	TRBD1	TGTGCCAGTAGTATAATTTGGGCAGGGGGCGATGAAAAACTGTTTTTT	CASSIIWAGGDEKLFF
TRBV15	15	few	TRBJ1-1	NA	TGTGCCACCAGCAGAGATTTTGAGAGGAACACTGAAGCTTTCTTT	CATSRDFERNTEAFF
TRBV13	14	NA	TRBJ2-2	NA	TGTGCCAGCAGCTTCGGGACCAACACCGGGGAGCTGTTTTTT	CASSFGTNTGELFF
TRBV5-1	14	NA	TRBJ2-5	TRBD1	TGCGCCAGCAGCCAGGGACAGGCACAAGAGACCCAGTACTTC	CASSQGQAQETQYF
TRBV25-1	18	NA	TRBJ1-4	TRBD1	TGTGCCAGCTCAAATCCCGGAGGGGGCGCGTTCTCGGCTGAAAAACTGTTTTTT	CASSNPGGGAFSAEKLFF
TRBV11-1	12	NA	TRBJ2-1	NA	TGTGCCAGCAGCTTAGGGGAGCGGAAGCAGTTCTTC	CASSLGERKQFF
TRBV6-6	16	few	TRBJ2-7	TRBD1	TGTGCCAGCAGCTCGACAGGGCGGGTCCACTCCTACGAGCAGTACTTC	CASSSTGRVHSYEQYF
TRBV6-4	13	NA	TRBJ2-1	NA	TGTGCCAGCAGTGATAGACCGAACAATGAGCAGTTCTTC	CASSDRPNNEQFF
TRBV7-2	15	NA	TRBJ2-7	NA	TGTGCCAGCAGCGAACAGGGACCCTACGGTAACGAGCAGTACTTC	CASSEQGPYGNEQYF
TRBV15	16	NA	TRBJ2-1	TRBD2	TGTGCCACCAGCAGAGGGATTCGCGGGAGAAGCAATGAGCAGTTCTTC	CATSRGIRGRSNEQFF
TRBV4-3	16	NA	TRBJ2-3	NA	TGCGCCAGCAGCCAAGAAGAGTGGGGCGGACAGGATACGCAGTATTTT	CASSQEEWGGQDTQYF
TRBV7-8	13	NA	TRBJ1-1	TRBD1	TGTGCCAGCAGATCGGACAGGGGCACTGAAGCTTTCTTT	CASRSDRGTEAFF
TRBV2	14	few	TRBJ1-1	NA	TGTGCCAGCCACAGCACACTCATGAACACTGAAGCTTTCTTT	CASHSTLMNTEAFF
TRBV6-1	16	NA	TRBJ1-2	NA	TGTGCCAGCAGTGAAGTGGAGGGGGATTGGGTTAATGGCTACACCTTC	CASSEVEGDWVNGYTF
TRBV24-1	13	once	TRBJ1-1	NA	TGTGCCACCAGTGAGGCGGGAGGCACTGAAGCTTTCTTT	CATSEAGGTEAFF
TRBV19	17	NA	TRBJ2-1	TRBD1	TGTGCCAGTAGTAGAGGCCCTCCGGGACAGGGATACGATGAGCAGTTCTTC	CASSRGPPGQGYDEQFF
TRBV7-3	15	few	TRBJ1-1	TRBD1	TGTGCCAGCAGCCTTCGACAGGGGGCAAACACTGAAGCTTTCTTT	CASSLRQGANTEAFF
TRBV5-4	16	NA	TRBJ2-1	TRBD2	TGTGCCAGCAGCTCCGGGACTAGCGGGGGTTACAATGAGCAGTTCTTC	CASSSGTSGGYNEQFF
TRBV9	17	NA	TRBJ1-6	NA	TGTGCCAGCAGCGTAGCGCAAGGGGCGCCTTATAATTCACCCCTCCACTTT	CASSVAQGAPYNSPLHF
TRBV19	12	NA	TRBJ2-7	NA	TGTGCCAGTAGTGCCCATTCGGGGCGGCAGTACTTC	CASSAHSGRQYF
TRBV27	14	NA	TRBJ1-4	TRBD1	TGTGCCAGCAGAACTAACAGGGGGAATGAAAAACTGTTTTTT	CASRTNRGNEKLFF
TRBV4-2	15	NA	TRBJ2-5	NA	TGTGCCAGCAGCCAAGAGGAGAGAGGTTGGGAGACCCAGTACTTC	CASSQEERGWETQYF
TRBV11-3	15	NA	TRBJ1-1	TRBD1	TGTGCCAGCAGCTTAGCCACAGGGGGGAACACTGAAGCTTTCTTT	CASSLATGGNTEAFF
TRBV28	14	NA	TRBJ1-5	NA	TGTGCCAGCAGTCCTACTTCATTATATCAGCCCCAGCATTTT	CASSPTSLYQPQHF
TRBV5-1	13	NA	TRBJ1-2	TRBD1	TGCGCCAGCAGCGGAAGGACAGGCTATGGCTACACCTTC	CASSGRTGYGYTF
TRBV5-1	11	NA	TRBJ2-5	NA	TGCGCCAGCAGCTTGGCGGGGACCCAGTACTTC	CASSLAGTQYF
TRBV30	12	NA	TRBJ1-4	NA	TGTGCCTGGGGACAGCGGCATGAAAAACTGTTTTTT	CAWGQRHEKLFF
TRBV11-2	15	NA	TRBJ1-1	NA	TGTGCCAGCAGCTTAGGCCGAACGGGTGACACTGAAGCTTTCTTT	CASSLGRTGDTEAFF
TRBV9	11	NA	TRBJ1-2	NA	TGTGCCAGCAACGGGTTGGATGGCTACACCTTC	CASNGLDGYTF
TRBV7-2	14	NA	TRBJ2-5	NA	TGTGCCAGCAGCACAAGGCGGGGACAAGAGACCCAGTACTTC	CASSTRRGQETQYF
TRBV7-9	14	NA	TRBJ2-7	TRBD1	TGTGCCAGCAGCTCGCCACAGGGGGCAGAAGAGCAGTACTTC	CASSSPQGAEEQYF
TRBV19	15	NA	TRBJ1-5	NA	TGTGCCAGTAGCCCCACAGGGTATAGCAATCAGCCCCAGCATTTT	CASSPTGYSNQPQHF
TRBV4-3	15	NA	TRBJ2-7	NA	TGCGCCAGCAGCCAAGATCGGAGGACCTCCTACGAGCAGTACTTC	CASSQDRRTSYEQYF
TRBV11-3	15	NA	TRBJ1-2	NA	TGTGCCAGCAGCTCGACGGGTTGGGGGTCCTATGGCTACACCTTC	CASSSTGWGSYGYTF
TRBV10-3	19	NA	TRBJ2-7	TRBD2	TGTGCCATCAGTGAGTCCCCCGGGGGAGCTAGCGGGAGGGCCAACGAGCAGTACTTC	CAISESPGGASGRANEQYF
TRBV7-9	17	NA	TRBJ2-1	TRBD2	TGTGCCAGCAGCTCACCCGGCCGGGACTACTTCTACAATGAGCAGTTCTTC	CASSSPGRDYFYNEQFF
TRBV18	13	once	TRBJ2-7	NA	TGTGCCAGCTCACCACCTCAGGGGAACGAGCAGTACTTC	CASSPPQGNEQYF
TRBV2	17	few	TRBJ1-5	NA	TGTGCCAGCAGCCGGAAGGGGGGAGCTAATAGCAATCAGCCCCAGCATTTT	CASSRKGGANSNQPQHF
TRBV27	15	NA	TRBJ1-4	NA	TGTGCCAGCAGTTTAGACGGATCAACTAATGAAAAACTGTTTTTT	CASSLDGSTNEKLFF
TRBV2	13	NA	TRBJ1-2	NA	TGTGCCAGCAGTGTATGGGGGGTCTATGGCTACACCTTC	CASSVWGVYGYTF
TRBV6-2/TRBV6-3	14	NA	TRBJ2-7	NA	TGTGCCAGCAGTTATGGCGGCCCCTCCTACGAGCAGTACTTC	CASSYGGPSYEQYF
TRBV5-5	14	NA	TRBJ2-7	NA	TGTGCCAGCAGCTTAAGGGACGGGACCTACGAGCAGTACTTC	CASSLRDGTYEQYF
TRBV6-4	14	NA	TRBJ2-3	NA	TGTGCCAGCAGTGGAGGCAGGGAAGCAGATACGCAGTATTTT	CASSGGREADTQYF
TRBV5-8	16	NA	TRBJ1-5	NA	TGTGCCAGCAGCTGGGGCGGGGGCTCTTTCAATCAGCCCCAGCATTTT	CASSWGGGSFNQPQHF
TRBV10-3	16	NA	TRBJ1-6	NA	TGTGCCATCAGTGAAGGCGGTGGGGGCATGGGTTCACCCCTCCACTTT	CAISEGGGGMGSPLHF
TRBV9	16	NA	TRBJ2-5	TRBD1	TGTGCCAGCAGCGCCCGACCTTGGACAGGGGAACAGACCCAGTACTTC	CASSARPWTGEQTQYF
TRBV27	14	NA	TRBJ2-7	TRBD1	TGTGCCAGCAGTTTCGGACAGGGATCATACGAGCAGTACTTC	CASSFGQGSYEQYF